These 2 T cell receptor beta chains were all obtained from the same sample, sequenced in a study of T cell repertoires in cytomegalovirus infection. No antigen has been assigned to these receptors. MiXCR was run by TCRdb on the reads, yielding one entry per CDR3 protein. The table lists fewer than 850,000 distinct CDR3 sequences, under 35% of them singletons, with approximately 14% in the top ten. The specimen was cultured CD8+ T cells from PBMCs, collected from culture after CMV antigen stimulation. Receptors originate from a human donor in good health (CMV status not recorded). Some clones in this sample may be carry-over from other donors' samples.

The V gene is TRBV20-1, the J gene TRBJ2-3, with TRBD2 matching over 10 bases. With V trimmed by 8 bases and J by 1 base, 9 bases remained unmatched. This CDR3 is built from 15 residues. Germline V CDR1 and CDR2: DFQATT, SNEGSKA (reference sequence). CDR3 nucleotide sequence: TGCAGTCAAGCGGGGGGGCCACACCGCACAGATACGCAGTATTTT. Its translation is CSQAGGPHRTDTQYF.

The chain carries TRBV28 and TRBJ2-2; D possibly matches TRBD1 or TRBD2 (6 bases each). CDR1 and CDR2 from the germline V gene are MDHEN and SYDVKM. This CDR3 comprises 16 residues. The ends were cut back, 2 bases at V and 1 base at J, with 11 bases in the middle. CDR3 nucleotide sequence: TGTGCCAGCAGTTTAAGGGGGGTGGAGAACACCGGGGAGCTGTTTTTT. This gives the protein CASSLRGVENTGELFF.